The rows below give T cell receptor beta chains drawn from one sample of a study of T cell responses to AZD1222 COVID-19 vaccine. Assay used: immunoSEQ multiplex PCR; TCRdb lists only in-frame clones, some missing. This table holds 140,000 to 150,000 clones, 75% to 95% found once. The sample here was peripheral blood, taken on day 0 of MenACWY control vaccination. The receptor set was obtained from an adult in good health. CDR3s include the opening cysteine and the closing phenylalanine or tryptophan. The D gene is left open where the match is weak.

V: TRBV6-5; D: .; J: TRBJ1-5; CDR3: CASSPLASNQPQHF; DNA: TGTGCCAGCAGTCCCCTAGCGAGCAATCAGCCCCAGCATTTT
V: TRBV15; D: TRBD1; J: TRBJ2-7; CDR3: CATSRDPRQGRPYEQYF; DNA: TGTGCCACCAGCAGAGACCCGAGACAGGGGCGACCCTACGAGCAGTACTTC
V: TRBV30; D: .; J: TRBJ1-2; CDR3: CAWSQNRRRGYTF; DNA: TGTGCCTGGAGTCAGAACCGGCGTCGGGGCTACACCTTC
V: TRBV24-1; D: .; J: TRBJ2-2; CDR3: CATSDWGAGELFF; DNA: TGTGCCACCAGTGATTGGGGGGCCGGGGAGCTGTTTTTT
V: TRBV29-1; D: .; J: TRBJ2-3; CDR3: CSVEDPEGWGTDTQYF; DNA: TGCAGCGTTGAAGATCCCGAGGGATGGGGCACAGATACGCAGTATTTT
V: TRBV19; D: .; J: TRBJ1-5; CDR3: CASRDTPRSPQHF; DNA: TGTGCCAGCAGGGACACCCCCCGAAGTCCCCAGCATTTT
V: TRBV21-1; D: .; J: TRBJ1-4; CDR3: CASSKADRRTNEKLFF; DNA: TGTGCCAGCAGCAAAGCGGACAGGAGAACTAATGAAAAACTGTTTTTT
V: TRBV7-6; D: .; J: TRBJ2-6; CDR3: CASSLGYSRISGANVLTF; DNA: TGTGCCAGCAGCTTAGGGTACTCGAGAATCTCTGGGGCCAACGTCCTGACTTTC
V: TRBV5-1; D: TRBD1; J: TRBJ1-4; CDR3: CARPGQSNEKLFF; DNA: TGCGCCAGACCGGGACAGTCAAATGAAAAACTGTTTTTT
V: TRBV25-1; D: .; J: TRBJ1-5; CDR3: CASSEYEDQPQHF; DNA: TGTGCCAGCAGTGAATACGAGGATCAGCCCCAGCATTTT
V: TRBV11-3; D: TRBD1; J: TRBJ1-1; CDR3: CASSFGQGNTEAFF; DNA: TGTGCCAGCAGCTTTGGACAGGGGAACACTGAAGCTTTCTTT
V: TRBV5-1; D: .; J: TRBJ1-6; CDR3: CASSLDSTNSPLHF; DNA: TGCGCCAGCAGCTTGGACAGCACTAATTCACCCCTCCACTTT
V: TRBV3-1/TRBV3-2; D: TRBD1; J: TRBJ1-4; CDR3: CASSQSDRGKSEKLFF; DNA: TGTGCCAGCAGCCAGTCAGACAGGGGGAAAAGTGAAAAACTGTTTTTT
V: TRBV5-5; D: .; J: TRBJ2-7; CDR3: CASSRGGDSYEQYF; DNA: TGTGCCAGCAGCCGTGGAGGGGATTCCTACGAGCAGTACTTC
V: TRBV7-3; D: .; J: TRBJ1-1; CDR3: CASSLNPRGEAFF; DNA: TGTGCCAGCAGCTTAAACCCTCGAGGGGAAGCTTTCTTT
V: TRBV7-3; D: TRBD2; J: TRBJ2-1; CDR3: CASSLGGTSNEQFF; DNA: TGTGCCAGCAGCTTGGGCGGGACTAGCAATGAGCAGTTCTTC
V: TRBV9; D: .; J: TRBJ1-2; CDR3: CASSPDTDYGYTF; DNA: TGTGCCAGCAGTCCAGACACAGACTATGGCTACACCTTC
V: TRBV7-6; D: .; J: TRBJ2-7; CDR3: CASSLGRSGTYEQYF; DNA: TGTGCCAGCAGCTTAGGCAGGTCGGGGACCTACGAGCAGTACTTC
V: TRBV7-3; D: .; J: TRBJ2-1; CDR3: CASSLNNYNEQFF; DNA: TGTGCCAGCAGCTTAAACAACTACAATGAGCAGTTCTTC
V: TRBV4-1; D: .; J: TRBJ2-5; CDR3: CASSHPLGTQYF; DNA: TGCGCCAGCAGCCATCCACTGGGGACCCAGTACTTC
V: TRBV27; D: .; J: TRBJ1-1; CDR3: CASSSVGGTSEAFF; DNA: TGTGCCAGCAGTTCAGTTGGGGGTACCTCTGAAGCTTTCTTT
V: TRBV5-1; D: TRBD1; J: TRBJ1-1; CDR3: CASSPDRGEAFF; DNA: TGCGCCAGCAGCCCGGACAGGGGTGAAGCTTTCTTT
V: TRBV27; D: .; J: TRBJ1-5; CDR3: CASSLREPNQPQHF; DNA: TGTGCCAGCAGTTTAAGGGAGCCGAATCAGCCCCAGCATTTT
V: TRBV2; D: .; J: TRBJ2-7; CDR3: CASREDRPEQYF; DNA: TGTGCCAGCAGAGAAGACAGGCCCGAGCAGTACTTC
V: TRBV12-5; D: .; J: TRBJ1-6; CDR3: CASGLLWGDSPLHF; DNA: TGTGCTAGTGGTTTGCTATGGGGGGATTCACCCCTCCACTTT
V: TRBV4-1; D: .; J: TRBJ2-1; CDR3: CASSQAPYNEQFF; DNA: TGCGCCAGCAGCCAAGCCCCCTACAATGAGCAGTTCTTC